This TCR beta chain is from a study of OX40 agonist ivuxolimab in advanced cancers. Study background: Averaging about 60 years in age, with a range of roughly 20 to 90, the cohort was around 83% male.

Trimming took off 7 bases at V and 7 bases at J, with 13 bases between the two ends. Germline V lookup: CDR1 SGHVS, CDR2 FQNEAQ. This CDR3 contains 13 residues. Measured with immunoSEQ multiplex PCR; TCRdb has only the in-frame clones, and not every one. The table lists 80,000 to 85,000 clones, around 84% of them singletons, with approximately 6.5% in the top ten. The chain is built from TRBV7-8 and TRBJ2-2; D unresolved. Sequenced here: CD4+ or CD8+ T cells sorted from blood, sampled in a trial of the OX40 agonist ivuxolimab. This receptor was obtained from an adult with an advanced solid tumor such as melanoma, head and neck, liver or kidney cancer. In DNA form, the CDR3 reads TGTGCCAGCACCACCTACCAAGGCGGGGAGCTGTTTTTT. Translated: CASTTYQGGELFF.